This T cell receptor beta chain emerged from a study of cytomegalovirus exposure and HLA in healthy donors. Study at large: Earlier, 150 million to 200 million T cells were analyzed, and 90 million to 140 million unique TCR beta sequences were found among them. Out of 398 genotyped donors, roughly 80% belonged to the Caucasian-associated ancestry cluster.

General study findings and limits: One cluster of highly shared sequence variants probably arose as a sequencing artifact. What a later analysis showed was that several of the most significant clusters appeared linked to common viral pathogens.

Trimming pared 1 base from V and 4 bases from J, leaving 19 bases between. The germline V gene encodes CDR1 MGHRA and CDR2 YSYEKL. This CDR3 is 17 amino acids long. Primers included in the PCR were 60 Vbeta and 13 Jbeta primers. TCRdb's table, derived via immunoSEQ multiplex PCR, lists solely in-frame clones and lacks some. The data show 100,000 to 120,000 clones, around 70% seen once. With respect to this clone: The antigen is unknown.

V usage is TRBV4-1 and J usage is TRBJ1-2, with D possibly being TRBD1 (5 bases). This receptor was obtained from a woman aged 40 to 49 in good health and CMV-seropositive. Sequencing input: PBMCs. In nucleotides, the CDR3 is TGCGCCAGCAGCCAAGTGGGGGGGGTAGGACCGGCCTATGGCTACACCTTC. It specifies CASSQVGGVGPAYGYTF.